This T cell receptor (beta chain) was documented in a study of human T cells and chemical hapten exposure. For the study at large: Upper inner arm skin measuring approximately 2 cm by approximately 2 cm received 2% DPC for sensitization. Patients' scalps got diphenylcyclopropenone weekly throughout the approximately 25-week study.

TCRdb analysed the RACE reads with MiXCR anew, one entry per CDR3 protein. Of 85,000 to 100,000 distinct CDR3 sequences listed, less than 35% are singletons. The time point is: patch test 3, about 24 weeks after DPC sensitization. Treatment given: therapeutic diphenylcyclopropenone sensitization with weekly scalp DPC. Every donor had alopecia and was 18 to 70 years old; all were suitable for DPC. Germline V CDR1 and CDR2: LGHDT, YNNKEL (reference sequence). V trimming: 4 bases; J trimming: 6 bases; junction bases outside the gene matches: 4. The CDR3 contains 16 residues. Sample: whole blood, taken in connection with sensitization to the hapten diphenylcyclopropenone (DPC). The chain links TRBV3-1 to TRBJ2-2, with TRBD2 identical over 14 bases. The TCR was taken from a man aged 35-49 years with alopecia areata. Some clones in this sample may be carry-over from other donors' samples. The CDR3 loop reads CASSLGLAGDAGELFF. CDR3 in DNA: TGTGCCAGCAGCCTGGGACTAGCGGGAGATGCCGGGGAGCTGTTTTTT. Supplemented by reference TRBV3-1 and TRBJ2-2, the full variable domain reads DTAVSQTPKYLVTQMGNDKSIKCEQNLGHDTMYWYKQDSKKFLKIMFSYNNKELIINETVPNRFSPKSPDKAHLNLHINSLELGDSAVYFCASSLGLAGDAGELFFGEGSRLTVL.